Here is one T cell receptor (beta chain) with its context. Its target antigen remains unknown. No base quality information exists; no much larger clone differs at one position. This record belongs to a study of tumor-infiltrating lymphocytes in oesophageal squamous cell carcinoma (dated by TCRdb to 2016 to 2018). Its CDR3 holds 18 amino acids, cysteine through phenylalanine. Only CDR3 DNA is held: 54 bases, read in frame from base 1. Ends trimmed: V by 4 bases, J by 4 bases; bases unmatched to a gene: 8. Per the germline V gene, KGHDR is the CDR1 and SFDVKD is the CDR2. Preparation of the library involved PCR. This sample was sequenced with an Illumina HiSeq 2000. Using fastp trimming at Q25 and MiXCR clonotype assembly, TCRdb reanalyzed the public sequencing data and kept in-frame beta chains. A single entry per CDR3 protein holds the most common genes and DNA from its merged rows. In all, the sample holds roughly 10,000 distinct CDR3 sequences, and less than 75% of those were seen once. The leading ten clones occupy about 25% of the sample.

The rearrangement combines TRBV24-1 with TRBJ2-1, with TRBD2 identical over 14 junction bases. Source material: esophageal tumor tissue. The receptor was isolated from a female donor with esophageal squamous cell carcinoma. Read as DNA, the sequence is TGTGCCACCAGTGAACCCGGGACTAGCGGGGGACGATACAATGAGCAGTTCTTC. This sequence encodes CATSEPGTSGGRYNEQFF.